The T cell receptor beta chain described here comes from a study of radiotherapy plus CTLA-4 blockade in lung cancer. This CDR3 region has 16 residues. Germline-derived CDR1 and CDR2 are LNHNV and YYDKDF (reference sequence). V was cut by 2 bases and J by 5 bases, with 16 bases left in between. Points from the study as a whole: Per reports, early blood T cell clone dynamics, plus interferon-beta, forecast response most strongly.

Clones were read by immunoSEQ multiplex PCR, and TCRdb kept only the in-frame ones, dropping some. The profile shows some 67,000 clones, roughly four fifths of them singletons. As regards this clone: The antigen is unknown.

The chain joins TRBV15 to TRBJ2-1; TRBD1 is a possible D gene (6 bases). This receptor was taken from a human donor with non-small cell lung cancer whose response to radiotherapy plus ipilimumab could not be evaluated. Some clones in this sample may be carry-over from other donors' samples. Sequences were derived from peripheral blood, sampled from a patient treated with radiotherapy plus ipilimumab. The CDR3 DNA reads as TGTGCCACCAGCAGATTTTATGGGGGCCAGGACAATGAGCAGTTCTTC. This sequence encodes CATSRFYGGQDNEQFF.